The source of this T cell receptor (beta chain) is a study of T cells expressing NK-cell markers. Study as a whole: Sequencing of TCR beta repertoires drew on sorted CD3+CD56+NKG2C+, CD3+CD56+NKG2C- and CD3+CD56-NKG2C+ T cells. One of eight sequenced donors was HCMV-seronegative; the other seven were seropositive.

Details on this clonotype: What it binds is not known.

The CDR3 has 13 residues. Germline V gives CDR1 SEHNR, CDR2 FQNEAQ (reference sequence). Following a re-call of the 5' RACE reads, TCRdb has one entry per CDR3 protein and lacks DNA. The sample data list 160,000 or so distinct CDR3 sequences. The study's findings and limits: Among four donors, these clonotypes also ranked first in the CD3+CD56-NKG2C+ fraction. In about 6 donors, dominant NKG2C+ clonotypes were roughly 1.0-8% of CD8+ T cells.

The TCR comes from a woman aged 18 to 75 in good health. Sequenced input: blood T cells: a sorted CD56 or NKG2C T cell subset, CD4+ or CD8+ T cells, or bulk PBMC T cells (not recorded which). This rearrangement joins TRBV7-9 to TRBJ1-1. The chain's CDR3 is CASNLLRNTEAFF. Drawing the rest from reference TRBV7-9 and TRBJ1-1, the complete variable domain is DTGVSQNPRHKITKRGQNVTFRCDPISEHNRLYWYRQTLGQGPEFLTYFQNEAQLEKSRLLSDRFSAERPKGSFSTLEIQRTEQGDSAMYLCASNLLRNTEAFFGQGTRLTVV.